This TCR beta chain derives from a study of PD-1 blockade in classical Hodgkin lymphoma (dated by TCRdb to 2018 to 2021). Regarding the research as a whole: Nivolumab dosing was 3 mg/kg intravenously every 2 weeks, continuing until either disease progression or unacceptable toxicity. A peripheral blood immune signature of response to PD-1 blockade in classical Hodgkin lymphoma was defined using TCR beta sequencing and CyTOF.

The Qiagen DNeasy kit was used to extract genomic DNA from unsorted PBMCs and from the negatively selected CD4+ and CD8+ fractions. Using primers that anneal to V and J segments, immunoSEQ multiplex PCR amplified the TCR beta CDR3 regions. A synthetic immune receptor repertoire was used to minimize amplification bias, and remaining bias was computationally removed after sequencing. For the original study's pipeline: Repertoire diversity was quantified as the Shannon entropy index using custom Python scripts. Unsorted, CD4+ and CD8+ repertoires were analyzed separately, except for combined analyses in which CD4+ and CD8+ sequences were merged in silico. A clone counted as expanded when the clone's frequency after treatment rose at least 2-fold relative to C1D1, and clones undetected at baseline were given a pseudocount of 0.5. Singleton clones were defined as clones with 0 or 1 copy at C1D1, and non-singleton clones were defined as clones with 2 or more copies. Clones expanded in unsorted samples were labelled as CD4+, CD8+ or unknown by matching protein sequences in sorted samples from the same patient. Wilcoxon tests were applied to paired samples to test diversity changes from C1D1 to C4D1. TCRdb took this table from immuneACCESS and kept in-frame rearrangements with V and J called. Such tables lack part of the clones; where checked against another copy, unresolved V genes explain under half of the gap, and the rest is unexplained. That table is the source of V, J and clone size, and D and trimming were worked out from the DNA. For this sample the table gives about 53,000 clones, of which 65% to 85% were detected only once. The ten largest clones represent around 15% of the sample.

Per the publication, the time point label means: cycle 1 day 1 (C1D1), immediately before nivolumab initiation. Relapse after autologous stem cell transplantation had occurred in all trial patients, and cohorts A, B and C were distinguished by prior brentuximab vedotin exposure. The trial cohort comprised 60 or so patients with relapsed/refractory classical Hodgkin lymphoma whose best overall responses were complete response, partial response or progressive disease. Trial patients were treated with single-agent nivolumab in the multi-cohort phase II CheckMate 205 trial. An independent review committee assessed best overall response by applying the 2007 International Working Group response criteria. Trial PBMCs were collected just before the start of nivolumab (C1D1) and during therapy at cycle 2 day 1 and cycle 4 day 1. Peripheral blood was collected in 8 mL Vacutainer Cell Preparation Tubes, from which PBMCs were isolated by centrifugation and then cryopreserved.

Remarks on this clone: Its binding antigen is unknown. No qualities accompany the bases; no much larger clone lies one base away.

The paper's findings and limits, for the study overall: By C4D1, a significant rise was seen in CD4+ TCR diversity but not in CD8+ TCR diversity (p=0.0027 vs p=0.16), and the rise was most apparent among complete responders (p=0.02). Trial patients with a complete response had baseline diversity similar to that of newly diagnosed patients, while partial responders and progressors had significantly lower diversity. The study covered only a single clinical trial cohort, and the causes of the repertoire differences, possibly disease activity or prior therapy, were still not defined. Baseline TCR diversity was reported to be lower in newly diagnosed patients than in healthy donors and to be lower still in relapsed/refractory patients. Patients starting nivolumab less than 1 year after ASCT had lower diversity and were excluded from later analyses to avoid confounding by immune reconstitution.

Spanning cysteine to phenylalanine, the CDR3 consists of 15 amino acids. The entry retains the CDR3 DNA only, 45 bases that are in frame from base 1. CDR1 and CDR2 are drawn from the germline V gene (reference sequence): LNHDA, SQIVND. Relative to germline, V is missing 1 base and J is missing 2 bases, with 3 bases of the junction outside any gene match. The chain is assembled from TRBV19 and TRBJ2-3; 7 bases in the junction line up with TRBD1. Sample: peripheral blood mononuclear cells (PBMCs), taken at baseline. The clonotype comes from a human donor with classical Hodgkin lymphoma. The encoded CDR3 is CASSIATGYTDTQYF. Read as DNA, the sequence is TGTGCCAGTAGTATAGCGACAGGGTACACAGATACGCAGTATTTT. The reference TRBV19 and TRBJ2-3 proteins fill in what lies around the CDR3, so the full variable domain reads DGGITQSPKYLFRKEGQNVTLSCEQNLNHDAMYWYRQDPGQGLRLIYYSQIVNDFQKGDIAEGYSVSREKKESFPLTVTSAQKNPTAFYLCASSIATGYTDTQYFGPGTRLTVL.